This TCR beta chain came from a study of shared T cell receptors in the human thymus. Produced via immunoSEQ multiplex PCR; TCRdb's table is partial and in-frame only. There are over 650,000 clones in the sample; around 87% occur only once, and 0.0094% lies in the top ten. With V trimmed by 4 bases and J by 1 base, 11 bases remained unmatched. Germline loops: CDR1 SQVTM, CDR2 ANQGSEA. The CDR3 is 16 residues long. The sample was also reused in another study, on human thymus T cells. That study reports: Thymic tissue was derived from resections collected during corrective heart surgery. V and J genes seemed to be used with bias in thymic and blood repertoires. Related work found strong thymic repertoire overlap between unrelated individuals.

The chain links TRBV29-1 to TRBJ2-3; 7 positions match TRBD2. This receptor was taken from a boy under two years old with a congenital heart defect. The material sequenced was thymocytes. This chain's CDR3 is CSVAGGSGNRTDTQYF. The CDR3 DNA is TGCAGCGTTGCGGGGGGTAGCGGAAACCGCACAGATACGCAGTATTTT.